The following is a TCR beta chain sequence with its context. Its specificity is unknown. V was shortened by 5 bases and J by 0 bases, with 19 bases between the two germline ends. Germline V lookup: CDR1 MDHEN, CDR2 SYDVKM. The CDR3 length is 17 residues. This sample's RNA came from whole unsorted tissue. The data belong to a study of tumor and adjacent non-tumor tissue in lung cancer. About the study: Histology: around twelve adenocarcinoma, 2 squamous cell carcinoma, 1 small cell lung cancer. Study results and limitations: TCR diversity was significantly greater in tumor than normal lung tissue. Top 100 clones took a larger repertoire share in normal lung.

A modified ARM-PCR protocol with three rounds of nested PCR amplified TCRbeta. TCRdb recomputed calls from the multiplex PCR reads with MiXCR, one row per CDR3 protein. The table records approximately 110,000 distinct CDR3 sequences, approximately 71% of them present only once. The receptor's source is a woman aged 60 to 75 with non-small cell lung cancer. The sample taken for sequencing was lung tumor tissue. V and J are TRBV28 and TRBJ1-1; D might be TRBD1 (6 bases). DNA of the CDR3: TGTGCCAGCAGTCCCTCTTCAGGGGAGGTGATGAACACTGAAGCTTTCTTT. The encoded protein is CASSPSSGEVMNTEAFF.